Below, 6 T cell receptor beta chains from the same sample are listed, as sequenced in a study of T cells in Graves' hyperthyroidism and ophthalmopathy. TCR beta CDR3 region amplification was performed from RNA transcripts. Using the HTBI primer set, a first-round RT-PCR was run on the TCR CDR3. TCRdb re-called the multiplex PCR reads with MiXCR, one entry per CDR3 protein. Found here are 550,000 to 700,000 distinct CDR3 sequences, around 46% of them singletons; the top ten hold 15% to 20%. The sequencing sample was made of peripheral blood or thyroid tissue (not recorded which). These TCRs come from an adult woman with Graves' disease, either hyperthyroidism or ophthalmopathy (not recorded which).

The chain recombines TRBV20-1 with TRBJ1-5, with D unclear. This CDR3 contains 16 residues. Germline lookup yields CDR1 DFQATT and CDR2 SNEGSKA (reference sequence). Trimming shortened V by 1 base and J by 2 bases, and 15 bases separated the two germline ends. The CDR3 sequence: CSARGPGGWGNQPQHF. The DNA for the CDR3 is TGCAGTGCTAGAGGCCCTGGCGGCTGGGGCAATCAGCCCCAGCATTTT.

This clonotype was found many times. The chain joins TRBV3-1 to TRBJ1-1; unclear D gene. Trimming took off 3 bases at V and 7 bases at J, with 12 bases between the two ends. Germline CDR1 and CDR2: LGHDT and YNNKEL (reference sequence). The CDR3 extends over 13 amino acids. CDR3 coding DNA: TGTGCCAGCAGCCAGGCCGGGGTTAATGAAGCTTTCTTT. Its translation is CASSQAGVNEAFF.

The rearrangement joins TRBV28 to TRBJ1-2; D remains unclear. The CDR3 covers 12 residues. Germline V lookup: CDR1 MDHEN, CDR2 SYDVKM. Trimming pared 7 bases from V and 7 bases from J, leaving 13 bases between. The CDR3 reads CASTPLGSGYTF. As DNA, the CDR3 is TGTGCCAGCACCCCCCTAGGGTCTGGCTACACCTTC.

V and J are TRBV7-3 and TRBJ2-3, with 15 positions matching TRBD2. Germline V CDR1 and CDR2: SGHTA, FQGTGA. The CDR3 extends over 18 amino acids. V lost 5 bases and J lost 5; bases outside the gene matches: 11. The CDR3 sequence: CASSQGLAGGPRGDTQYF. CDR3 DNA: TGTGCCAGCAGCCAGGGACTAGCGGGAGGCCCGAGGGGAGATACGCAGTATTTT. Together with reference TRBV7-3 and TRBJ2-3, the CDR3 gives the full variable domain: GAGVSQTPSNKVTEKGKYVELRCDPISGHTALYWYRQSLGQGPEFLIYFQGTGAADDSGLPNDRFFAVRPEGSVSTLKIQRTERGDSAVYLCASSQGLAGGPRGDTQYFGPGTRLTVL.

This chain joins TRBV15 and TRBJ2-2; TRBD2 might be the D (6 bases). The V gene's germline CDR1 is LNHNV and CDR2 YYDKDF (reference sequence). The ends were cut back, 4 bases at V and 4 bases at J, with 13 bases in the middle. The CDR3 covers 15 residues. CDR3 protein: CATSTGAGITGELFF. The CDR3 bases are TGTGCCACCAGCACCGGCGCGGGGATCACCGGGGAGCTGTTTTTT.

This chain links TRBV4-1 with TRBJ1-1, with D possibly matching TRBD1 (5 bases). Trimming stripped 4 bases from V and 1 base from J, with 16 bases between. This CDR3 is built from 16 residues. CDR1 is MGHRA and CDR2 is YSYEKL in the germline V gene. The CDR3 DNA reads as TGCGCCAGCAGCCCCCAGGGCGGGCGGCGGAACACTGAAGCTTTCTTT. Its translation is CASSPQGGRRNTEAFF.